These T cell receptor beta chains were read from a single sample in a study of T-cell reconstitution after alpha-beta-depleted transplantation in children. MiXCR was run by TCRdb on the PCR reads, yielding one entry per CDR3 protein. The table includes about 870,000 distinct CDR3 sequences, 16% detected once. The source was PBMCs, mostly from graft donor cells, collected 360 days after TCRalphabeta/CD19-depleted stem cell transplant. Receptors were obtained from a male patient younger than 18 who had a stem cell transplant for acute lymphoblastic leukemia, so the T cells may come from the graft donor. Each CDR3 is given with its conserved first and last residue. Fields, in order: J gene, V gene, D gene, clone size, CDR3 DNA, CDR3 protein. A D gene is named only where the DNA matches it firmly. Only part of the rows carry a size: once, few, many, or a class if the clone is expanded.

j_call: TRBJ2-3; v_call: TRBV12-3/TRBV12-4; d_call: -; clone_size: -; cdr3_nt: TGTGCCAGCAGTTTGGCGGGCACAGGTACGCAGTATTTT; cdr3_aa: CASSLAGTGTQYF
j_call: TRBJ2-5; v_call: TRBV6-5; d_call: -; clone_size: -; cdr3_nt: TGTGCCAGCAGTTACTCGGGGCGTGAGACCCAGTACTTC; cdr3_aa: CASSYSGRETQYF
j_call: TRBJ2-1; v_call: TRBV24-1; d_call: TRBD2; clone_size: few; cdr3_nt: TGTGCCACCAGTGACCTTAAAGGCCTAGCGGGGTACAATGAGCAGTTCTTC; cdr3_aa: CATSDLKGLAGYNEQFF
j_call: TRBJ2-3; v_call: TRBV27; d_call: -; clone_size: many; cdr3_nt: TGTGCCAGCAGATGGAGGGCGACAGATACGCAGTATTTT; cdr3_aa: CASRWRATDTQYF
j_call: TRBJ2-1; v_call: TRBV20-1; d_call: -; clone_size: -; cdr3_nt: TGCTCAGTGTACATCAGGACGGGTCTCAATGAGCAGTTCTTC; cdr3_aa: CSVYIRTGLNEQFF
j_call: TRBJ1-5; v_call: TRBV7-2; d_call: -; clone_size: many; cdr3_nt: TGTGCCAGCAGGCAGTCCGGGCTGCAGCCCCAGCATTTT; cdr3_aa: CASRQSGLQPQHF
j_call: TRBJ2-5; v_call: TRBV29-1; d_call: TRBD1; clone_size: few; cdr3_nt: TGCAGCGTTGTAGGGACAGGGGGACCGTGGAAGGAGACCCAGTACTTC; cdr3_aa: CSVVGTGGPWKETQYF
j_call: TRBJ1-1; v_call: TRBV5-5; d_call: -; clone_size: many; cdr3_nt: TGTGCCAGCAGCTTGGTGACAGTCGGGGGGATGGAAGCTTTCTTT; cdr3_aa: CASSLVTVGGMEAFF
j_call: TRBJ2-7; v_call: TRBV4-1; d_call: -; clone_size: few; cdr3_nt: TGCGCCAGCAGCCAATCGCGCATTCCCTACGAGCAGTACTTC; cdr3_aa: CASSQSRIPYEQYF
j_call: TRBJ2-3; v_call: TRBV2; d_call: -; clone_size: -; cdr3_nt: TGTGCCAGCAGTGAAGTCGGTAGAGGGAGCACAGATACGCAGTATTTT; cdr3_aa: CASSEVGRGSTDTQYF
j_call: TRBJ2-6; v_call: TRBV5-1; d_call: -; clone_size: many; cdr3_nt: TGCGCCAGCAGCTTAACCCCACAAGGAGGAGCCAACGTCCTGACTTTC; cdr3_aa: CASSLTPQGGANVLTF
j_call: TRBJ2-7; v_call: TRBV11-2; d_call: TRBD1; clone_size: -; cdr3_nt: TGTGCCAGCAGCAAAGACAGGGGGAACTACGAGCAGTACTTC; cdr3_aa: CASSKDRGNYEQYF
j_call: TRBJ2-1; v_call: TRBV5-6; d_call: -; clone_size: few; cdr3_nt: TGTGCCAGCAGCTTGGGGCAGGGCCCCCCAGGCGAGCAGTTCTTC; cdr3_aa: CASSLGQGPPGEQFF
j_call: TRBJ1-2; v_call: TRBV12-5; d_call: TRBD1; clone_size: few; cdr3_nt: TGTGCTAGTGGTTTGGCAGACAGGGCAAACTATGGCTACACCTTC; cdr3_aa: CASGLADRANYGYTF
j_call: TRBJ2-3; v_call: TRBV12-3/TRBV12-4; d_call: -; clone_size: -; cdr3_nt: TGTGCCAGCAGACCTCAGGGGACGGATACGCAGTATTTT; cdr3_aa: CASRPQGTDTQYF
j_call: TRBJ1-5; v_call: TRBV7-8; d_call: -; clone_size: many; cdr3_nt: TGTGCCAGCAGCTTAATGGGGGAGGGCAATCAGCCCCAGCATTTT; cdr3_aa: CASSLMGEGNQPQHF
j_call: TRBJ2-3; v_call: TRBV15; d_call: -; clone_size: few; cdr3_nt: TGTGCCACCGAGGAGGTCGGGACGCAGTATTTT; cdr3_aa: CATEEVGTQYF
j_call: TRBJ2-2; v_call: TRBV5-1; d_call: -; clone_size: many; cdr3_nt: TGCGCCAGCAGCTTCCTTTTCGCCGGGGAGCTGTTTTTT; cdr3_aa: CASSFLFAGELFF
j_call: TRBJ2-7; v_call: TRBV13; d_call: -; clone_size: -; cdr3_nt: TGTGCCAGCAGCTTAACGGGATTTACCTACGAGCAGTACTTC; cdr3_aa: CASSLTGFTYEQYF
j_call: TRBJ2-2; v_call: TRBV3-1; d_call: -; clone_size: once; cdr3_nt: TGTGCCAGCAGCCCGGACCTGACGAACACCGGGGAGCTGTTTTTT; cdr3_aa: CASSPDLTNTGELFF
j_call: TRBJ2-3; v_call: TRBV27; d_call: -; clone_size: many; cdr3_nt: TGTGCCAGCAGTTTGCCCCGATCAGATACGCAGTATTTT; cdr3_aa: CASSLPRSDTQYF
j_call: TRBJ2-1; v_call: TRBV20-1; d_call: -; clone_size: -; cdr3_nt: TGCAGTGCTAGATTGGACTATGGGATGGGGCAGTTCTTC; cdr3_aa: CSARLDYGMGQFF
j_call: TRBJ2-7; v_call: TRBV20-1; d_call: TRBD2; clone_size: few; cdr3_nt: TGCAGTGCTAGATCCTATCGCCGGGACTACATCACCTACGAGCAGTACTTC; cdr3_aa: CSARSYRRDYITYEQYF
j_call: TRBJ2-3; v_call: TRBV20-1; d_call: TRBD2; clone_size: few; cdr3_nt: TGCGGAAGCGGGAGCTCTCGCACAGATACGCAGTATTTT; cdr3_aa: CGSGSSRTDTQYF
j_call: TRBJ1-2; v_call: TRBV5-1; d_call: -; clone_size: many; cdr3_nt: TGCGCCAGCAGCTCGGACACGGGAGGCTATGGCTACACCTTC; cdr3_aa: CASSSDTGGYGYTF
j_call: TRBJ2-2; v_call: TRBV5-1; d_call: -; clone_size: few; cdr3_nt: TGCGCCAGCAGCACCCTACAGGAGATGAGCACCGGGGAGCTGTTTTTT; cdr3_aa: CASSTLQEMSTGELFF
j_call: TRBJ2-5; v_call: TRBV20-1; d_call: -; clone_size: -; cdr3_nt: TGCAGTGCAAGGGACTTGCTAGAGACCCAGTACTTC; cdr3_aa: CSARDLLETQYF
j_call: TRBJ1-1; v_call: TRBV7-3; d_call: TRBD1; clone_size: few; cdr3_nt: TGTGCCAGCAGCTCACAGGGGACGGACACTGAAGCTTTCTTT; cdr3_aa: CASSSQGTDTEAFF
j_call: TRBJ2-3; v_call: TRBV29-1; d_call: -; clone_size: few; cdr3_nt: TGCAGCGTCAGGACAGTACTCACAGATACGCAGTATTTT; cdr3_aa: CSVRTVLTDTQYF
j_call: TRBJ2-7; v_call: TRBV20-1; d_call: -; clone_size: few; cdr3_nt: TGCAGTGCTAGAGACTGGGCACCTTCCTACGAGCAGTACTTC; cdr3_aa: CSARDWAPSYEQYF
j_call: TRBJ2-7; v_call: TRBV7-8; d_call: TRBD2; clone_size: -; cdr3_nt: TGTGCCAGCAGCCAGACTAGCGGGACCACCTACGAGCAGTACTTC; cdr3_aa: CASSQTSGTTYEQYF
j_call: TRBJ2-2; v_call: TRBV11-1; d_call: -; clone_size: -; cdr3_nt: TGTGCCAGCAGCTTAGTCTATGTGAGGGGCAACTACACCGGGGAGCTGTTTTTT; cdr3_aa: CASSLVYVRGNYTGELFF
j_call: TRBJ1-4; v_call: TRBV9; d_call: TRBD1; clone_size: many; cdr3_nt: TGTGCCAGCAGCGTCCGACAGGGCGAGAATGAAAAACTGTTTTTT; cdr3_aa: CASSVRQGENEKLFF
j_call: TRBJ2-3; v_call: TRBV10-3; d_call: TRBD2; clone_size: -; cdr3_nt: TGTGCCATCAGTGGGGCGCCGCGGGAGAGCACAGATACGCAGTATTTT; cdr3_aa: CAISGAPRESTDTQYF
j_call: TRBJ1-4; v_call: TRBV5-1; d_call: -; clone_size: -; cdr3_nt: TGCGCCAGCAGCATACGGGACGGAGTTACTGAAAAACTGTTTTTT; cdr3_aa: CASSIRDGVTEKLFF
j_call: TRBJ2-3; v_call: TRBV7-8; d_call: TRBD1; clone_size: few; cdr3_nt: TGTGCCAGCAGGGCAGGAAGAGACAGGGGTAGTACGCAGTATTTT; cdr3_aa: CASRAGRDRGSTQYF
j_call: TRBJ1-1; v_call: TRBV5-1; d_call: TRBD1; clone_size: few; cdr3_nt: TGCGCCAGCAGCTTCATCAGGGGGCCGGGGAACACTGAAGCTTTCTTT; cdr3_aa: CASSFIRGPGNTEAFF
j_call: TRBJ2-2; v_call: TRBV28; d_call: TRBD1; clone_size: -; cdr3_nt: TGTGCCAGTTTGAGACAGGGGGCTTCGAACACCGGGGAGCTGTTTTTT; cdr3_aa: CASLRQGASNTGELFF
j_call: TRBJ2-3; v_call: TRBV7-9; d_call: TRBD2; clone_size: -; cdr3_nt: TGTGCCCTCGGGCGGGGACTACCAGAGGATACGCAGTATTTT; cdr3_aa: CALGRGLPEDTQYF
j_call: TRBJ2-1; v_call: TRBV3-1; d_call: TRBD2; clone_size: few; cdr3_nt: TGTGCCACCAATCCGGGACTAGCGGGAATCAATGAGCAGTTCTTC; cdr3_aa: CATNPGLAGINEQFF
j_call: TRBJ1-1; v_call: TRBV20-1; d_call: -; clone_size: few; cdr3_nt: TGCAGTGCTAGATCCATTGCGGGATTGAACACTGAAGCTTTCTTT; cdr3_aa: CSARSIAGLNTEAFF
j_call: TRBJ2-1; v_call: TRBV7-9; d_call: TRBD2; clone_size: -; cdr3_nt: TGTGCCAGCACCGCCCTAGCGGCCCGGAATGAGCAGTTCTTC; cdr3_aa: CASTALAARNEQFF
j_call: TRBJ2-3; v_call: TRBV7-3; d_call: -; clone_size: many; cdr3_nt: TGTGCCAGCAGCTTGGGCAGCAGTAGCACAGATACGCAGTATTTT; cdr3_aa: CASSLGSSSTDTQYF
j_call: TRBJ2-4; v_call: TRBV12-3/TRBV12-4; d_call: -; clone_size: few; cdr3_nt: TGTGCCAGCAGTTTTACCGGGGTAGCCAAAAACATTCAGTACTTC; cdr3_aa: CASSFTGVAKNIQYF
j_call: TRBJ2-3; v_call: TRBV12-3/TRBV12-4; d_call: TRBD2; clone_size: many; cdr3_nt: TGTGCCAGCAGCTTAGCGGGGGATACGCAGTATTTT; cdr3_aa: CASSLAGDTQYF
j_call: TRBJ1-2; v_call: TRBV3-1; d_call: -; clone_size: -; cdr3_nt: TGTGCCAGCAGTCCGGGGGGGACTGGCTACACCTTC; cdr3_aa: CASSPGGTGYTF
j_call: TRBJ2-3; v_call: TRBV2; d_call: -; clone_size: few; cdr3_nt: TGTGCCAGCAGTGCAGCGGCTATCTATACGCAGTATTTT; cdr3_aa: CASSAAAIYTQYF
j_call: TRBJ2-7; v_call: TRBV12-3/TRBV12-4; d_call: -; clone_size: many; cdr3_nt: TGTGCCAGCAGTTTAGGGGGACGCGAGCAGTACTTC; cdr3_aa: CASSLGGREQYF